This T cell receptor (beta chain) was obtained from a study of OX40 agonist ivuxolimab in advanced cancers. Background for the entire study: Ivuxolimab was a fully human IgG2 agonistic monoclonal antibody targeting the costimulatory receptor OX40 (CD134). Intravenous ivuxolimab was administered to patients every 2 weeks at six dose levels: 0.01, 0.1, 0.3, 1.5, 3 and 10 mg/kg. Among the approximately 54 dose-escalation patients, around 19 had hepatocellular carcinoma, around 15 melanoma, 9 renal cell carcinoma and 9 head and neck cancer. In the dose-escalation cohort, more than 80% of patients were male, and the mean age was roughly 60 years with a range of 23 to 79. Prior anti-PD-1, anti-PD-L1 or anti-CTLA-4 therapy was permitted, and checkpoint inhibitors had been received by more than 35% of dose-escalation patients. Three dose-escalation patients achieved partial responses, one with hepatocellular carcinoma and two with cutaneous melanoma. The point of sequencing TCRbeta in the periphery was to test whether ivuxolimab changed TCR sequence diversity and drove clonal T-cell expansion. The paper reports the monotherapy dose-escalation portion (N of about 50 patients) of the phase I ivuxolimab trial. Results and caveats for the whole study, not just this receptor: In the 0.1-3.0 mg/kg groups, partial responders were among the patients with the lowest normalized peripheral clonal expansion, particularly in CD8+ T cells. At doses of 0.1 to 3.0 mg/kg, clonal expansion of both CD4+ and CD8+ blood T cells was observed from baseline to week 6. The antigen specificity of the peripheral T cells that underwent clonal expansion was not determined. On average, CD8+ T cells showed more expanded clones than CD4+ T cells after ivuxolimab. Low levels of normalized T-cell clonal expansion were also seen in some nonresponding patients.

Genomic DNA was isolated from the sorted cells so that the TCRbeta CDR3 region could be sequenced. TCRbeta CDR3 regions were sequenced using the immunoSEQ Assay. In TCRdb, the immuneACCESS table is reduced to in-frame sequences with V and J assigned. These tables do not hold every clone; where another copy was compared, an unresolved V gene accounts for under half, and the others remain unexplained. This sample comprises over 65,000 clones, about 80% of them detected only once. In total, the top ten clones hold about 0.51% of the sample. CDR3 length: 15 amino acids, cysteine to phenylalanine. Of the read, only the CDR3 DNA is kept; its 45 bases are in frame from base 1. A distance of 10 bases separates the germline ends of V and J, which lose 1 base and 4 bases respectively. The CDR1 and CDR2 encoded by the germline V gene are SGHTA and FQGNSA. A few counts support this clone. Its antigen is unknown. Base qualities are not at hand, and no much larger clone is one base apart.

Patients with autoimmune disease history or receiving systemic immunosuppression were excluded from the trial. Peripheral blood for TCR sequencing was collected from all dose cohorts at baseline, on cycle 4 day 1, and on cycle 7 day 1. Samples were obtained from an open-label, multicenter, first-in-human phase I dose-escalation trial of ivuxolimab. Adults with locally advanced or metastatic melanoma, renal cell, hepatocellular, or head and neck squamous cell carcinoma were enrolled in the trial. Before TCR sequencing, CD4+ T cells and CD8+ T cells were sorted from peripheral blood as separate populations.

The sequence was obtained from an adult with an advanced solid tumor such as melanoma, head and neck, liver or kidney cancer. The sequencing here drew on CD4+ or CD8+ T cells sorted from blood, taken in a trial of the OX40 agonist ivuxolimab. The chain uses TRBV7-2 and TRBJ1-4; the D gene cannot be resolved reliably. The DNA sequence reads TGTGCCAGCAGCTTAGGTGGAAACTTTAATGAAAAACTGTTTTTT. This translates into CASSLGGNFNEKLFF.